This entry concerns a single TCR beta chain. The antigen is not known. The V and J ends lost 1 base and 1 base respectively, with 12 bases between them. The CDR3 is 15 amino acids. Germline assignment: CDR1 SGHRS and CDR2 YFSETQ. The entry originates in a study of cytomegalovirus exposure and HLA in healthy donors. Study-level points and caveats: Reported performance of the classifier showed diagnosis of cytomegalovirus status with high specificity and sensitivity.

TCRdb's table, derived via immunoSEQ multiplex PCR, lists solely in-frame clones and lacks some. In the table there are roughly 280,000 clones, 65% to 90% of which are singletons. The rearrangement links TRBV5-1 to TRBJ2-7; possibly TRBD1 for D (6 bases). Sequencing was carried out using PBMCs. This receptor was obtained from a woman in her late teens or twenties in good health and CMV-seronegative. The CDR3 region is CASSLPEGGSYEQYF. The CDR3 coding sequence is TGCGCCAGCAGCTTGCCCGAAGGGGGATCCTACGAGCAGTACTTC.